A selection of T cell receptor beta chains follows, all from one sample in a study of shared clonotypes between healthy human individuals. Method: immunoSEQ multiplex PCR; TCRdb's copy keeps in-frame clones and lacks some. The profile shows 2 million to 2.5 million clones, 93% of them singletons. The sequenced sample was naive CD4+ T cells from PBMCs. Receptor source: a man between 18 and 35 years old in good health. Some clones in this sample may be carry-over from other donors' samples. The CDR3 runs from the conserved cysteine through the conserved F or W. Fields, in order: D gene, clone size, J gene, V gene, CDR3 DNA, CDR3 protein. The D gene is left open where the match is weak. Only some rows state a clone size, as once, few, many or a class for expanded clones.

NA | once | TRBJ2-7 | TRBV7-9 | TGTGCCAGCAGCTTAGCTGTTCCCTACGAGCAGTACTTC | CASSLAVPYEQYF
TRBD1 | NA | TRBJ2-3 | TRBV5-1 | TGCGCCAGCCGCGAACAGGGGGCCCTGGCAGATACGCAGTATTTT | CASREQGALADTQYF
NA | few | TRBJ2-7 | TRBV6-1 | TGTGCCAGCAGGAACAACTACGAGCAGTACTTC | CASRNNYEQYF
TRBD1 | NA | TRBJ1-1 | TRBV5-1 | TGCGCCAGCAGCCCCCAGACAGGGGTGGCCACTGAAGCTTTCTTT | CASSPQTGVATEAFF
TRBD1 | NA | TRBJ1-6 | TRBV13 | TGTGCCAGCAGCGCCCGACAGGGGAATTCACCCCTCCACTTT | CASSARQGNSPLHF
NA | NA | TRBJ2-7 | TRBV6-4 | TGTGCCAGCAGCCGAGTTCAGGGCGGCGAGCAGTACTTC | CASSRVQGGEQYF
NA | once | TRBJ2-1 | TRBV4-3 | TGCGCCAGCAGCCAACAACCCCCCGGGGGCGGGAAGAACAATGAGCAGTTCTTC | CASSQQPPGGGKNNEQFF
NA | NA | TRBJ1-1 | TRBV5-1 | TGCGCCAGCAGCTTCTCGGAGAACACTGAAGCTTTCTTT | CASSFSENTEAFF
NA | few | TRBJ1-1 | TRBV21-1 | TGTGCCAGCAGCTCCGTCGGGGACAGGGGATCGAACACTGAAGCTTTCTTT | CASSSVGDRGSNTEAFF
TRBD1 | NA | TRBJ2-5 | TRBV11-3 | TGTGCCAGCAGCTCCGGGACAGCCAAAGAGACCCAGTACTTC | CASSSGTAKETQYF
NA | NA | TRBJ2-3 | TRBV28 | TGTGCCAGCAGTTTATTCAGGCGGGATACGCAGTATTTT | CASSLFRRDTQYF
NA | NA | TRBJ2-1 | TRBV18 | TGTGCCAGCTCACCGGGGCCCGAGGCATGGGGGTTCTTC | CASSPGPEAWGFF
NA | NA | TRBJ1-1 | TRBV28 | TGTGCCAGCATTCCCTTGGGGGAGAAAAGGGTCACTGAAGCTTTCTTT | CASIPLGEKRVTEAFF
TRBD2 | NA | TRBJ2-7 | TRBV5-4 | TGTGCCAGCAGCTTGGCTAGCGGTCCCTACGAGCAGTACTTC | CASSLASGPYEQYF
NA | NA | TRBJ2-7 | TRBV9 | TGTGCCAGCAGCGTGGGGAGTGGCCCCTACGAGCAGTACTTC | CASSVGSGPYEQYF
TRBD1 | NA | TRBJ1-5 | TRBV30 | TGTGCCTGGGCGGGACAGGGCAATCAGCCCCAGCATTTT | CAWAGQGNQPQHF
TRBD1 | NA | TRBJ2-7 | TRBV28 | TGTGCCAGCAGGAGGGGGACAGGGCTTTACGAGCAGTACTTC | CASRRGTGLYEQYF
NA | NA | TRBJ2-7 | TRBV11-2 | TGTGCCAGCAGCTTAGAGAGGACATCCGAGCAGTACTTC | CASSLERTSEQYF